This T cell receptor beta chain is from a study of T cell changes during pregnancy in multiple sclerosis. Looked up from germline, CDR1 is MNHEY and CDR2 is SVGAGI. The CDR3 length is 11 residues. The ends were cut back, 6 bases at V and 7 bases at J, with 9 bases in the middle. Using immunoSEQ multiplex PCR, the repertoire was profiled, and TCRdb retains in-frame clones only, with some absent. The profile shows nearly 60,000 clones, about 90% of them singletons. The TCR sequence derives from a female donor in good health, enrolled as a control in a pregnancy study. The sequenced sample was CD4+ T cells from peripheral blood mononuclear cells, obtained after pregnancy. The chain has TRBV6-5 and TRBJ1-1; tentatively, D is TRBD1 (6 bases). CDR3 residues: CASSTGLEAFF. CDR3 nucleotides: TGTGCCAGCAGCACAGGGCTTGAAGCTTTCTTT.